One sample yielded the 30 T cell receptor beta chains listed below, sequenced in a study of blood T cells in healthy people across ages. Alongside a J-beta primer mix, a sample-barcoded 5' primer served in a second PCR lasting roughly 7 to 11 cycles. TCRdb redid the calling of the 5' RACE reads with MiXCR, one entry per CDR3 protein. In the table there are more than 1,000,000 distinct CDR3 sequences, 20% to 25% of which are singletons. The same sample was also studied in work on T cells of mothers and their children.

The source material was blood. Receptors were obtained from a girl under 10 years old in good health.

The chain recombines TRBV28 with TRBJ1-3; TRBD1 aligns across 7 bases. The germline gives CDR1 MDHEN, CDR2 SYDVKM. The CDR3 extends over 14 amino acids. V lost 3 bases to trimming and J lost 7 bases; unmatched junction nucleotides: 6. CDR3 sequence: CASSLFLQGNTIYF. CDR3 in DNA: TGTGCCAGCAGTTTGTTCTTACAGGGGAACACCATATATTTT.

This clonotype was seen only a few times. The chain carries TRBV6-2 or TRBV6-3 and TRBJ1-1; TRBD1 aligns across 7 bases. V shed 6 bases and J 10 bases; nucleotides not matched to a gene: 20. The CDR3 has 16 residues. The germline CDR1 and CDR2 sequences are MNHEY and SVGEGT. CDR3 loop: CASRPFGKGAGEGAFF. CDR3 nucleotides: TGTGCCAGCAGGCCCTTCGGGAAGGGGGCAGGGGAAGGAGCTTTCTTT.

The chain employs TRBV6-2 or TRBV6-3 and TRBJ1-6; D uncertain. CDR1 is MNHEY and CDR2 is SVGEGT in the germline V gene. The CDR3 spans 14 residues. Trimming pared 0 bases from V and 8 bases from J, leaving 8 bases between. In nucleotides, the CDR3 is TGTGCCAGCAGTTACTCGATCCCTCATTCACCCCTCCACTTT. It codes for CASSYSIPHSPLHF.

In its sample, this clonotype was seen many times. The rearrangement links TRBV20-1 to TRBJ2-1, with D uncertain. CDR1 and CDR2 (germline): DFQATT, SNEGSKA (reference sequence). The CDR3 sequence is 13 residues long. V was shortened by 3 bases and J by 6 bases, with 12 bases between the two germline ends. For the CDR3, the DNA is TGCAGTGCTAGGCGAACAGTTGGCAATGAGCAGTTCTTC. Residues: CSARRTVGNEQFF.

This chain connects TRBV12-3 or TRBV12-4 to TRBJ1-2; D is unresolved. This CDR3 contains 13 residues. V lost 4 bases and J 8 bases, leaving 14 bases between the germline ends. For the CDR3, the DNA is TGTGCCAGCAGTTCTCCTCTGACCCGGGGCTACACCTTC. Its protein product is CASSSPLTRGYTF.

The chain links TRBV5-6 to TRBJ1-2; no firm D call. The V end lost 4 bases, the J end lost 4 bases, and 14 bases lay between the germline ends. The CDR3 length is 14 residues. Germline V gene sequence: CDR1 SGHDT, CDR2 YYEEEE. CDR3 sequence (DNA): TGTGCCAGCAGCGCGACGGGCGTGGTCTATGGCTACACCTTC. Translated: CASSATGVVYGYTF.

This clonotype has just a few counts. The chain links TRBV29-1 to TRBJ2-2; D is unresolved. Germline CDR1 SQVTM, CDR2 ANQGSEA. Trimming cost V 3 bases and J 4 bases, with 9 bases left between them. The CDR3 spans 13 residues. Written as DNA, the CDR3 is TGCAGCGTTGAGGGTATGTCCACCGGGGAGCTGTTTTTT. Amino acids: CSVEGMSTGELFF.

V gene TRBV12-3 or TRBV12-4 combines with J gene TRBJ1-1; D perhaps matches TRBD1 (6 bases). V was trimmed by 3 bases and J by 1 base, leaving 18 bases between them. This CDR3 comprises 17 residues. The CDR3 reads CASSFRTGTTRNTEAFF. The CDR3 nucleotides are TGTGCCAGCAGTTTCAGGACCGGGACAACCCGGAACACTGAAGCTTTCTTT.

This clonotype was observed a few times. This chain uses TRBV15 with TRBJ1-6; D uncertain. In germline, CDR1 is LNHNV, CDR2 YYDKDF (reference sequence). Trimming stripped 1 base from V and 6 bases from J, with 13 bases between. This CDR3 contains 16 residues. The CDR3 region is CATSRGRTVINSPLHF. In nucleotides, the CDR3 is TGTGCCACCAGCAGAGGGAGGACGGTGATTAATTCACCCCTCCACTTT.

This CDR3 is CASSHLVAGGNEQFF. In DNA, the CDR3 is TGTGCCAGCAGCCATCTGGTAGCGGGGGGCAATGAGCAGTTCTTC. The rearrangement links TRBV7-2 to TRBJ2-5, with 10 bases matching TRBD2. The end of the DNA is better explained by TRBJ2-1, so the J call may be wrong. The V gene's germline CDR1 is SGHTA and CDR2 FQGNSA. The CDR3 has 15 amino acids.

Remarks on this clonotype: At one end the junction does not follow the germline gene, possibly because of a read error. V and J are TRBV5-1 and TRBJ2-3; either TRBD1 or TRBD2 may fit D (5 bases each). Per germline, CDR1 SGHRS and CDR2 YFSETQ. The CDR3 spans 14 residues. CDR3 loop: CASSFWGSTGTQYF. The CDR3 DNA follows: TGCGCCAGCAGCTTCTGGGGGAGCACAGGTACGCAGTATTTT. Full variable domain (rest looked up from reference TRBV5-1 and TRBJ2-3): KAGVTQTPRYLIKTRGQQVTLSCSPISGHRSVSWYQQTPGQGLQFLFEYFSETQRNKGNFPGRFSGRQFSNSRSEMNVSTLELGDSALYLCASSFWGSTGTQYFGPGTRLTVL.

The CDR3 is CASSYRGANGYTF. In nucleotides, the CDR3 is TGTGCCAGCAGTTATAGGGGGGCCAATGGCTACACCTTC. The chain recombines TRBV28 with TRBJ1-2, with D possibly matching TRBD1 (6 bases). CDR3 size: 13 residues. V was pared by 4 bases and J by 6 bases, with 12 bases between. Germline V lookup: CDR1 MDHEN, CDR2 SYDVKM.

This clonotype appeared a few times. The J gene is TRBJ2-7, the V gene TRBV3-1; possibly TRBD2 for D (5 bases). CDR1 LGHDT and CDR2 YNNKEL come from the germline V gene (reference sequence). The V gene lost 4 bases and the J gene lost 5 bases, with 18 bases spanning the gap. The CDR3 length is 15 residues. The DNA for the CDR3 is TGTGCCAGCAGCCTCCATAGCGATTTGCGCAACGAGCAGTACTTC. Translating it yields CASSLHSDLRNEQYF.

The chain joins TRBV3-1 to TRBJ2-5; D not certain. V lost 4 bases and J lost 5, with 11 bases in between. Looked up from germline, CDR1 is LGHDT and CDR2 is YNNKEL (reference sequence). This CDR3 comprises 13 residues. CDR3 region: CASSPPRRETQYF. The CDR3 DNA is TGTGCCAGCAGCCCCCCAAGGCGGGAGACCCAGTACTTC.

This clonotype was picked up a small number of times. This chain joins TRBV5-1 and TRBJ2-7, with 9 bases matching TRBD1. The J call is in doubt because the DNA end fits TRBJ2-5 better. Germline V gene lookup returns CDR1 SGHRS and CDR2 YFSETQ. There are 20 residues in the CDR3. The CDR3 region is CASSLEVVWGQGLNQETQYF. In nucleotides, the CDR3 is TGCGCCAGCAGCTTGGAGGTGGTCTGGGGACAGGGCCTCAATCAAGAGACCCAGTACTTC.

J is TRBJ2-5 and V is TRBV10-3; perhaps TRBD1 as D (5 bases). This CDR3 has 15 residues. V was shortened by 4 bases and J by 4 bases, with 16 bases between the two germline ends. Per the germline V gene, CDR1 is ENHRY and CDR2 is SYGVKD. CDR3 residues: CAISGAGQTGETQYF. The CDR3 nucleotides are TGTGCCATCAGTGGAGCAGGACAAACTGGAGAGACCCAGTACTTC.

The chain couples TRBV4-2 to TRBJ2-1, with 7 nucleotides matching TRBD2. Germline assignment: CDR1 LGHNA and CDR2 YNFKEQ. J lost 7 bases, V lost 1 base, and 10 bases had no gene match. The length of the CDR3 is 16 residues. This CDR3 is CASSQAGAGDVNEQFF. CDR3 sequence (DNA): TGTGCCAGCAGCCAAGCGGGCGCGGGAGATGTAAATGAGCAGTTCTTC.

The chain couples TRBV12-3 or TRBV12-4 to TRBJ2-1, with TRBD2 identical over 7 bases. The CDR3 is 14 amino acids. V gave up 7 bases and J gave up 5 bases; unmatched junction bases: 8. The CDR3 DNA sequence: TGTGCCAGCACCCCTCAAGCGGGACACAATGAGCAGTTCTTC. It codes for CASTPQAGHNEQFF.

This clonotype was counted a few times. The J gene is TRBJ1-2, the V gene TRBV29-1; unclear D gene. V was trimmed by 2 bases and J by 6 bases, leaving 10 bases between them. The length of the CDR3 is 12 residues. The V gene's germline CDR1 is SQVTM and CDR2 ANQGSEA. The DNA for the CDR3 is TGCAGCGTTGAAAATGGTTTCAATGGCTACACCTTC. As protein: CSVENGFNGYTF.

The CDR3 spells CASSRGTAYTDTQYF. In DNA form, the CDR3 reads TGTGCCAGCAGCCGCGGGACGGCCTACACAGATACGCAGTATTTT. The chain employs TRBV7-3 and TRBJ2-3; D is possibly TRBD2 (6 bases). The CDR3 totals 15 residues. Deletions cut 5 bases from V and 2 bases from J, with 14 bases between. Germline V lookup: CDR1 SGHTA, CDR2 FQGTGA. Full variable domain (missing parts from reference TRBV7-3 and TRBJ2-3): GAGVSQTPSNKVTEKGKYVELRCDPISGHTALYWYRQSLGQGPEFLIYFQGTGAADDSGLPNDRFFAVRPEGSVSTLKIQRTERGDSAVYLCASSRGTAYTDTQYFGPGTRLTVL.

As regards this clonotype: The junction and the germline gene differ at one end; a read error may be behind it. The chain recombines TRBV12-3 or TRBV12-4 with TRBJ2-1; D may be TRBD1 (6 bases). The CDR3 is 18 amino acids. The CDR3 region has the DNA TGTGCCAGCAGTTTAGCAGTATCAGGGGAATCCCTCCAAGAGACCCAGTGCTTC. Amino acid sequence: CASSLAVSGESLQETQCF.

The chain carries TRBV2 and TRBJ2-5; 10 bases are shared with TRBD1. The DNA end favors TRBJ2-7, so the J call may be wrong. This CDR3 comprises 15 residues. CDR1 is SNHLY and CDR2 is FYNNEI in the germline V gene. The chain's CDR3 is CASSEGSGQGFEQYF. The CDR3 DNA reads as TGTGCCAGCAGTGAAGGTTCGGGACAGGGGTTCGAGCAGTACTTC.

This chain links TRBV7-8 with TRBJ1-1; perhaps TRBD1 as D (5 bases). The germline CDR1 and CDR2 sequences are SGHVS and FQNEAQ. Trimming took off 3 bases at V and 9 bases at J, with 11 bases between the two ends. CDR3 length: 12 residues. The chain's CDR3 is CASSFQGGKAFF. In DNA form, the CDR3 reads TGTGCCAGCAGCTTTCAGGGTGGAAAAGCTTTCTTT. Filled out from reference TRBV7-8 and TRBJ1-1, the complete variable domain reads GAGVSQSPRYKVAKRGQDVALRCDPISGHVSLFWYQQALGQGPEFLTYFQNEAQLDKSGLPSDRFFAERPEGSVSTLKIQRTQQEDSAVYLCASSFQGGKAFFGQGTRLTVV.

Comments on this clonotype: The final CDR3 position lacks the conserved phenylalanine or tryptophan, pointing to a likely read error. The chain has TRBV28 and TRBJ2-1; D might be TRBD2 (7 bases). The length of the CDR3 is 17 residues. Germline values: CDR1 MDHEN, CDR2 SYDVKM. The V gene lost 1 base and the J gene lost 9 bases, with 22 bases spanning the gap. CDR3 in DNA: TGTGCCAGCAGTTTATATCGGGGGCTGGTGGGACTATTTGAGCAGTTCTCC. Protein product: CASSLYRGLVGLFEQFS.

The chain joins TRBV5-1 to TRBJ1-3; perhaps TRBD1 as D (6 bases). The CDR3 is 14 amino acids. Germline V gene data show CDR1 as SGHRS and CDR2 as YFSETQ. V was shortened by 5 bases and J by 8 bases, with 17 bases between the two germline ends. CDR3 region: CASRFLGDTDTIYF. CDR3 DNA sequence: TGCGCCAGCAGGTTCCTAGGGGACACCGACACCATATATTTT.

A few counts support this clonotype. One end of the junction does not line up with germline, which may come from a read error. The chain uses TRBV20-1 and TRBJ1-1; D is unresolved. This CDR3 is built from 14 residues. Germline CDR1 DFQATT, CDR2 SNEGSKA (reference sequence). CDR3 in DNA: TGCAGTGTATGGGAGGATTCGGGGAACACTGGAGCTTTCTTT. This encodes CSVWEDSGNTGAFF.

The V call is TRBV7-9, the J call TRBJ2-5, with 8 bases identical to TRBD1. The CDR3 consists of 15 residues. After removal of 5 bases from V and 4 bases from J, the junction contained 9 bases not matched to a gene. CDR1 is SEHNR and CDR2 is FQNEAQ in the germline V gene (reference sequence). This CDR3 reads CASSPRDRRGETQYF. The CDR3 nucleotides read TGTGCCAGCAGCCCTCGGGACAGGCGGGGAGAGACCCAGTACTTC.

The chain is built from TRBV29-1 and TRBJ2-5, with D possibly TRBD2 on 5 matching bases. V lost 6 bases, J lost 3 bases, and 17 bases lay in between. The CDR3 runs to 14 residues. Germline V gives CDR1 SQVTM, CDR2 ANQGSEA. The CDR3 region is CSVGIFGQEETQYF. The CDR3, as DNA: TGCAGCGTCGGGATATTTGGGCAGGAAGAGACCCAGTACTTC.

This clonotype was seen a handful of times. The chain is built from TRBV28 and TRBJ2-7; 10 bases align to TRBD1. The germline CDR1 and CDR2 sequences are MDHEN and SYDVKM. The trim removed 5 bases at V and 3 bases at J, leaving 7 bases unmatched. The CDR3 is made up of 15 amino acids. CDR3 DNA: TGTGCCAGCAGTAATTCTTGGACAGGGGGCTACGAGCAGTACTTC. This translates into CASSNSWTGGYEQYF.

This clonotype was observed many times. The chain combines TRBV7-2 with TRBJ2-3; 11 bases are shared with TRBD2. CDR1 and CDR2 from the germline V gene are SGHTA and FQGNSA. The V and J ends lost 4 bases and 5 bases, in that order; junction bases with no gene match: 2. The CDR3 sequence is 14 residues long. The CDR3 is CASSSLAGGDTQYF. The CDR3 DNA reads TGTGCCAGCAGCTCGCTAGCGGGAGGAGATACGCAGTATTTT.